This passage covers 2 T cell receptor beta chains from one sample sequenced in a study of molecular identifiers for immune sequencing clone quantification. MiXCR, applied by TCRdb to the PCR reads, yields one record per CDR3 protein. The table lists about 640,000 distinct CDR3 sequences, about 20% of them singletons. The sequenced sample was naive CD8+ T cells from blood, with Jurkat cell RNA spiked in. Sample subset: FACS-sorted CD8+CD4-CCR7+CD45RA+ naive T cells. The receptors were gathered from a human donor in good health. Some libraries in this study had Jurkat cell RNA spiked in.

This clonotype occurred a few times. The chain uses TRBV7-9 and TRBJ1-5; 9 bases map to TRBD1. Germline V gene data show CDR1 as SEHNR and CDR2 as FQNEAQ (reference sequence). This CDR3 region has 16 residues. V lost 4 bases to trimming and J lost 6 bases; unmatched junction nucleotides: 10. The chain's CDR3 is CASSSSDRGGSQPQHF. The CDR3 DNA reads TGTGCCAGCAGCTCCAGTGACAGGGGGGGTAGTCAGCCCCAGCATTTT.

With regard to this clonotype: A read error is possible here, since a much larger clone lies one base away. This chain joins TRBV25-1 and TRBJ1-1; no reliable D call. The CDR3 loop spans 13 amino acids. The germline gives CDR1 MGHDK, CDR2 SYGVNS. V was pared by 8 bases and J by 5 bases, with 15 bases between. CDR3 loop: CASEWEGLTEAFF. Written as DNA, the CDR3 is TGTGCCAGCGAGTGGGAAGGGTTAACTGAAGCTTTCTTT.